Shown below are 18 T cell receptor beta chains from a single sample sequenced in a study of OX40 agonist ivuxolimab in advanced cancers. Method: immunoSEQ multiplex PCR; TCRdb's copy keeps in-frame clones and lacks some. Of around 70,000 clones listed, 75% to 95% are singletons. The sample in question was CD4+ or CD8+ T cells sorted from blood, obtained in a trial of the OX40 agonist ivuxolimab. These receptors originate from an adult with an advanced solid tumor such as melanoma, head and neck, liver or kidney cancer.

This chain uses TRBV19 with TRBJ1-3, with 9 bases that match TRBD1. J gave up 0 bases and V 5 bases, and 5 bases lay outside the gene matches. Germline loops: CDR1 LNHDA, CDR2 SQIVND (reference sequence). There are 16 residues in the CDR3. CDR3 sequence reads: CASSEGQGRSGNTIYF. CDR3 in DNA: TGTGCCAGTAGTGAGGGACAGGGCCGCTCTGGAAACACCATATATTTT.

This clone was found a few times. The chain employs TRBV19 and TRBJ2-5, with a weak D call TRBD1 (7 bases). Germline-derived CDR1 and CDR2 are LNHDA and SQIVND (reference sequence). V lost 5 bases and J lost 8, with 12 bases in between. CDR3 length: 12 residues. In DNA form, the CDR3 reads TGTGCCAGTAGTGGCCAGGGGGGCACCCAGTACTTC. Translating gives CASSGQGGTQYF.

This chain links TRBV9 with TRBJ2-7, with 10 bases matching TRBD2. This CDR3 spans 15 amino acids. Looked up from germline, CDR1 is SGDLS and CDR2 is YYNGEE. After removal of 0 bases from V and 4 bases from J, the junction contained 4 bases not matched to a gene. The CDR3 loop is CASSVGASGRYEQYF. CDR3 in DNA: TGTGCCAGCAGCGTAGGTGCTAGCGGGAGATACGAGCAGTACTTC.

The chain combines TRBV9 with TRBJ2-7, with TRBD2 as a possible D gene (6 bases). Trimming cost V 0 bases and J 6 bases, with 16 bases left between them. Germline V gene data show CDR1 as SGDLS and CDR2 as YYNGEE. There are 15 residues in the CDR3. The CDR3 DNA follows: TGTGCCAGCAGCGTAGGTAGCGGATCCGTGGGCGAGCAGTACTTC. Its protein is CASSVGSGSVGEQYF.

The chain joins TRBV4-2 to TRBJ1-6, with 9 bases fitting TRBD1. V was pared by 1 base and J by 5 bases, with 0 bases of the junction left unmatched. From germline, CDR1 is LGHNA and CDR2 YNFKEQ. This CDR3 is 15 amino acids long. The CDR3 DNA is TGTGCCAGCAGCCAAGGGACAGGGGATAATTCACCCCTCCACTTT. It translates to CASSQGTGDNSPLHF.

The chain is built from TRBV9 and TRBJ2-3; 7 bases agree with TRBD2. Germline trimming cut 4 bases from V and 4 bases from J; bases unmatched to any gene: 9. The CDR3 runs to 15 residues. Germline V gene lookup returns CDR1 SGDLS and CDR2 YYNGEE. CDR3 coding DNA: TGTGCCAGCAGCTCCCGCTGGGGGGGTTCAGATACGCAGTATTTT. This encodes CASSSRWGGSDTQYF.

The chain joins TRBV19 to TRBJ2-7; 8 bases align to TRBD1. Germline V CDR1 and CDR2: LNHDA, SQIVND (reference sequence). CDR3 length: 15 residues. J lost 4 bases, V lost 6 bases, and 11 bases had no gene match. The CDR3 DNA is TGTGCCAGTAGGAACCCAGGGGGCCAGGAATACGAGCAGTACTTC. Its translation: CASRNPGGQEYEQYF.

The chain employs TRBV2 and TRBJ2-1, with 9 nucleotides matching TRBD1. The CDR3 extends over 14 amino acids. V trimming: 5 bases; J trimming: 6 bases; junction bases outside the gene matches: 5. Germline CDR1 is SNHLY and CDR2 is FYNNEI. The CDR3 loop reads CASSPGTGFNEQFF. The CDR3 DNA reads TGTGCCAGCAGTCCCGGGACAGGGTTCAATGAGCAGTTCTTC.

CDR3 amino acids: CASSPLMEGQSGANVLTF. The DNA of the CDR3 is TGTGCCAGCTCACCCCTAATGGAGGGACAGTCTGGGGCCAACGTCCTGACTTTC. The chain joins TRBV18 to TRBJ2-6; D possibly corresponds to TRBD1 (7 bases). The CDR3 runs to 18 residues. The V end was cut by 3 bases, the J end by 1 base, with 16 bases between. Looked up from germline, CDR1 is KGHSH and CDR2 is LQKENI.

The CDR3 is CASKGTVKNSNQPQHF. Written as DNA, the CDR3 is TGCGCCAGCAAAGGCACCGTGAAAAATAGCAATCAGCCCCAGCATTTT. V is TRBV5-1 and J is TRBJ1-5; D gene unclear. Trimming pared 6 bases from V and 0 bases from J, leaving 16 bases between. CDR1 and CDR2 (germline): SGHRS, YFSETQ. There are 16 residues in the CDR3.

This chain joins TRBV19 and TRBJ2-5; D call uncertain. The V and J ends lost 4 bases and 2 bases respectively, with 8 bases between them. Germline V CDR1 and CDR2: LNHDA, SQIVND (reference sequence). The CDR3 is made up of 13 amino acids. CDR3 residues: CASSKAGQETQYF. The CDR3 region has the DNA TGTGCCAGTAGTAAGGCAGGTCAAGAGACCCAGTACTTC.

This rearrangement joins TRBV11-1 to TRBJ1-1; 10 bases are shared with TRBD1. Germline V gene sequence: CDR1 SGHAT, CDR2 FQDESV (reference sequence). The CDR3 is made up of 15 amino acids. The J segment lost 6 bases and the V segment lost 5 bases, leaving 9 bases of the junction unmatched. This chain's CDR3 is CASSKRQGAIPEAFF. In nucleotides, the CDR3 is TGTGCCAGCAGCAAAAGACAGGGGGCCATTCCTGAAGCTTTCTTT.

This chain links TRBV5-1 with TRBJ2-7; 8 bases align to TRBD1. The length of the CDR3 is 16 residues. The V segment lost 0 bases and the J segment 1 base; nucleotides outside the gene matches: 6. Germline values: CDR1 SGHRS, CDR2 YFSETQ. The CDR3, as DNA: TGCGCCAGCAGCTTGGGACAGGGGTTGGGATCCTACGAGCAGTACTTC. Protein: CASSLGQGLGSYEQYF.

The V gene is TRBV5-1, the J gene TRBJ1-6; D is unclear. The CDR3 runs to 14 residues. V was trimmed by 0 bases and J by 7 bases, leaving 8 bases between them. Looked up from germline, CDR1 is SGHRS and CDR2 is YFSETQ. CDR3 DNA sequence: TGCGCCAGCAGCTTGGAGTCACCAAATTCACCCCTCCACTTT. Protein: CASSLESPNSPLHF.

This clone was seen a few times. The V gene is TRBV30, the J gene TRBJ1-5; D is unresolved. The CDR3 is made up of 12 amino acids. V was pared by 1 base and J by 6 bases, with 7 bases between. Germline values: CDR1 GTSNPN, CDR2 SVGIG (reference sequence). The CDR3 sequence is CAWSASSQPQHF. DNA of the CDR3: TGTGCCTGGAGTGCAAGTAGTCAGCCCCAGCATTTT.

The chain joins TRBV9 to TRBJ2-7, with 8 bases matching TRBD1. The germline V gene has CDR1 SGDLS and CDR2 YYNGEE. The V and J ends lost 4 bases and 1 base, in that order; junction bases with no gene match: 10. The CDR3 covers 16 residues. In DNA form, the CDR3 reads TGTGCCAGCAGCCCCCATGCCGGGACAGGATCCTACGAGCAGTACTTC. Its protein product is CASSPHAGTGSYEQYF.

The chain uses TRBV2 and TRBJ2-2; D not certain. This CDR3 is built from 13 residues. Trimming took 8 bases from V and 6 from J, leaving 13 bases between them. Germline CDR1 is SNHLY and CDR2 is FYNNEI. The chain's CDR3 is CASLVSPPGELFF. CDR3 DNA sequence: TGTGCCAGCTTAGTTTCCCCCCCCGGGGAGCTGTTTTTT.

The chain employs TRBV7-2 and TRBJ2-5; 9 nucleotides agree with TRBD2. V shed 5 bases, J shed 1 base, and the junction held 2 bases outside the gene matches. Germline V CDR1 and CDR2: SGHTA, FQGNSA. The CDR3 loop spans 14 amino acids. CDR3 protein: CASSRTSVQETQYF. CDR3 DNA sequence: TGTGCCAGCAGCCGGACTAGCGTCCAAGAGACCCAGTACTTC.